Presented here are 16 T cell receptor beta chains from one specimen sequenced in a study of T cell responses to AZD1222 COVID-19 vaccine. Some clones are missing from TCRdb's copy, which holds only in-frame ones; the method was immunoSEQ multiplex PCR. The sample records 150,000 to 200,000 clones, 90% being singletons. Sample: peripheral blood, taken 28 days after the second AZD1222 dose. These receptors were obtained from an adult who received the AZD1222 COVID-19 vaccine.

V usage is TRBV6-6 and J usage is TRBJ1-5; the match to TRBD1 covers 7 bases. After removal of 4 bases from V and 3 bases from J, the junction contained 6 bases not matched to a gene. Germline V gives CDR1 MNHNY, CDR2 SVGAGI (reference sequence). The CDR3 sequence is 15 residues long. For the CDR3, the DNA is TGTGCCAGCAGTTCCACCGGGACAGTCAATCAGCCCCAGCATTTT. Encoded protein: CASSSTGTVNQPQHF.

The rearrangement links TRBV28 to TRBJ1-1, with 8 bases identical to TRBD1. The germline V gene encodes CDR1 MDHEN and CDR2 SYDVKM. The CDR3 runs 16 residues. The trim removed 6 bases at V and 4 bases at J, leaving 13 bases unmatched. The CDR3 nucleotides read TGTGCCAGCAGCCGATTCGGGGCAGGGGGCTCCACTGAAGCTTTCTTT. Protein sequence: CASSRFGAGGSTEAFF.

The V and J genes are TRBV11-3 and TRBJ2-5; D is tentatively TRBD1 or TRBD2 (6 bases each). With 0 bases removed from V and 1 base from J, the gap between germline ends came to 9 bases. The CDR3 runs to 15 residues. CDR1 and CDR2 (germline): SGHNT, YENEEA. CDR3 residues: CASSLDGGGQETQYF. The CDR3 DNA is TGTGCCAGCAGCTTAGATGGAGGGGGCCAAGAGACCCAGTACTTC.

The gene calls are TRBV5-1 and TRBJ2-4; the D is unclear. Germline CDR1 reads SGHRS; CDR2 reads YFSETQ. V gave up 2 bases and J gave up 0 bases, with 18 bases separating them. The CDR3 runs to 18 residues. The CDR3 bases are TGCGCCAGCAGCTTCAACAGCTCCGTGCTACTAGCCAAAAACATTCAGTACTTC. Translation gives CASSFNSSVLLAKNIQYF.

The chain links TRBV2 to TRBJ2-7; 9 bases fit TRBD1. The CDR3 consists of 14 residues. Germline CDR1 is SNHLY and CDR2 is FYNNEI. J lost 2 bases, V lost 6 bases, and 5 bases had no gene match. The CDR3 coding sequence is TGTGCCAGCAGCGGACAGGGGAGCGCCTACGAGCAGTACTTC. It yields the protein CASSGQGSAYEQYF. Full variable domain (outside the CDR3, taken from reference TRBV2 and TRBJ2-7): EPEVTQTPSHQVTQMGQEVILRCVPISNHLYFYWYRQILGQKVEFLVSFYNNEISEKSEIFDDQFSVERPDGSNFTLKIRSTKLEDSAMYFCASSGQGSAYEQYFGPGTRLTVT.

This clone has a single count. The rearrangement joins TRBV27 to TRBJ2-4, with TRBD2 identical over 11 bases. The V gene end was trimmed by 4 bases and the J gene end by 5 bases; junction bases not matched to a gene: 4. Per germline, CDR1 MNHEY and CDR2 SMNVEV (reference sequence). The CDR3 runs to 15 residues. The CDR3 DNA reads as TGTGCCAGCAGTTCAGGACTAGCGGGCCAAAACATTCAGTACTTC. It is translated as CASSSGLAGQNIQYF.

This rearrangement joins TRBV7-9 to TRBJ1-5; no clear D. From germline, CDR1 is SEHNR and CDR2 FQNEAQ (reference sequence). The V end was cut by 3 bases, the J end by 8 bases, with 14 bases between. The CDR3 runs 14 residues. The DNA for the CDR3 is TGTGCCAGCAGCTTTGCTGCAGACGGTAAGCCCCAGCATTTT. Translation: CASSFAADGKPQHF.

The chain links TRBV28 to TRBJ2-6, with 11 bases matching TRBD1. This CDR3 comprises 17 residues. The V gene end was trimmed by 5 bases and the J gene end by 2 bases; junction bases not matched to a gene: 5. Germline-derived CDR1 and CDR2 are MDHEN and SYDVKM. CDR3 residues: CASSAPGQGAGANVLTF. The CDR3 nucleotides read TGTGCCAGCAGTGCACCGGGACAGGGGGCTGGGGCCAACGTCCTGACTTTC.

This chain joins TRBV3-1 (or the pseudogene TRBV3-2) and TRBJ2-4; TRBD1 aligns across 9 bases. Germline V gene data show CDR1 as LGHDT and CDR2 as YNNKEL (reference sequence). The CDR3 length is 15 residues. After removal of 1 base from V and 10 bases from J, the junction contained 8 bases not matched to a gene. The chain's CDR3 is CASSQARTDRGIQYF. CDR3 DNA: TGTGCCAGCAGCCAAGCCCGGACTGACAGGGGGATTCAGTACTTC.

The V gene is TRBV5-4, the J gene TRBJ1-3, with 8 bases fitting TRBD1. The CDR3 spans 15 residues. V shed 3 bases, J shed 4 bases, and the junction held 6 bases outside the gene matches. Germline V gives CDR1 SGHNT, CDR2 YYREEE (reference sequence). The CDR3 loop reads CASSSETGAGNTIYF. CDR3 sequence (DNA): TGTGCCAGCAGCTCCGAGACAGGGGCGGGAAACACCATATATTTT.

The V call is TRBV5-6, the J call TRBJ1-2, with D perhaps matching TRBD1 (5 bases). This CDR3 region has 14 residues. Deletions cut 1 base from V and 7 bases from J, with 14 bases between. Germline loops: CDR1 SGHDT, CDR2 YYEEEE. The DNA for the CDR3 is TGTGCCAGCAGCTTGTTTGGGGGACTGGGTGGCTACACCTTC. Its protein is CASSLFGGLGGYTF.

The chain combines TRBV11-2 with TRBJ2-7, with TRBD1 matching 7 bases. V shed 5 bases and J 3 bases; nucleotides not matched to a gene: 4. The CDR3 extends over 13 amino acids. Germline CDR1 is SGHAT and CDR2 is FQNNGV. In DNA form, the CDR3 reads TGTGCCAGCAGCCAAGCAGGGGGCTACGAGCAGTACTTC. It is translated as CASSQAGGYEQYF.

The chain is built from TRBV28 and TRBJ1-3, with TRBD1 as a possible D gene (6 bases). Between the trimmed V and J ends, which lost 7 bases and 0 bases, there was a span of 13 bases. Germline CDR1 MDHEN, CDR2 SYDVKM. The CDR3 is 15 amino acids. The CDR3 sequence is CASIKQGTSGNTIYF. The CDR3 nucleotides read TGTGCCAGCATTAAGCAGGGGACCTCTGGAAACACCATATATTTT.

The chain has TRBV6-5 and TRBJ1-1; D is ambiguous. This CDR3 region has 13 residues. The ends were cut back, 3 bases at V and 1 base at J, with 6 bases in the middle. Germline V CDR1 and CDR2: MNHEY, SVGAGI. CDR3: CASSYVENTEAFF. CDR3 coding DNA: TGTGCCAGCAGTTATGTGGAGAACACTGAAGCTTTCTTT.

The chain joins TRBV7-9 to TRBJ1-1; 7 bases agree with TRBD1. CDR3 length equals 17 residues. V trimming: 0 bases; J trimming: 5 bases; junction bases outside the gene matches: 12. CDR1 is SEHNR and CDR2 is FQNEAQ in the germline V gene (reference sequence). CDR3 coding DNA: TGTGCCAGCAGCTTAGCGCTGACAGGGAGGGAGAAAACTGAAGCTTTCTTT. This translates into CASSLALTGREKTEAFF. Full variable domain (missing parts from reference TRBV7-9 and TRBJ1-1): DTGVSQNPRHKITKRGQNVTFRCDPISEHNRLYWYRQTLGQGPEFLTYFQNEAQLEKSRLLSDRFSAERPKGSFSTLEIQRTEQGDSAMYLCASSLALTGREKTEAFFGQGTRLTVV.

The sample holds a few counts of this clone. This rearrangement joins TRBV6-1 to TRBJ1-5, with D perhaps matching TRBD1 (5 bases). The V and J ends lost 3 bases and 4 bases respectively, with 16 bases between them. Germline V lookup: CDR1 MNHNS, CDR2 SASEGT. The CDR3 length is 16 residues. Written as DNA, the CDR3 is TGTGCCAGCAGTGAGACCCTTGGGACGGGGAATCAGCCCCAGCATTTT. This gives the protein CASSETLGTGNQPQHF.